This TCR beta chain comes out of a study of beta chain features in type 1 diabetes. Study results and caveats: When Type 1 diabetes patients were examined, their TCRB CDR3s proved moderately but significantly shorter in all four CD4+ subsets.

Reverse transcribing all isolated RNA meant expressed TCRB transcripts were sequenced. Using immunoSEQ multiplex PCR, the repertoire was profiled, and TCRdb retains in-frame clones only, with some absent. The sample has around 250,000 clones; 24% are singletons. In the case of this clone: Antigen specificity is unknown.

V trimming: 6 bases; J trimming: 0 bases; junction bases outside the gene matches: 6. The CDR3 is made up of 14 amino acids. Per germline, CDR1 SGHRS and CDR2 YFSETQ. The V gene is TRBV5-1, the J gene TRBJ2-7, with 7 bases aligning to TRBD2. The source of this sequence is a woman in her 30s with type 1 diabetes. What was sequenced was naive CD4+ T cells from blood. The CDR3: CASTRGDFSYEQYF. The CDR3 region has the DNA TGCGCCAGCACCCGGGGGGACTTCTCCTACGAGCAGTACTTC.